The rows below give T cell receptor beta chains drawn from one sample of a study of control samples from healthy donors and cancer patients. Some clones are missing from TCRdb's copy, which holds only in-frame ones; the method was immunoSEQ multiplex PCR. The sample contains 24,000 or so clones, approximately 91% of which appear only once. Sequenced input: PBMCs. These receptors all come from a man between 50 and 59 years old with lung cancer. CDR3s include the opening cysteine and the closing phenylalanine or tryptophan. A D gene is named only where the DNA matches it firmly. Only some rows state a clone size, as once, few, many or a class for expanded clones.

D gene	clone size	J gene	V gene	CDR3 protein	CDR3 DNA
-	-	TRBJ1-1	TRBV12-3/TRBV12-4	CASSFQVNTEAFF	TGTGCCAGCAGTTTTCAGGTAAACACTGAAGCTTTCTTT
TRBD1	-	TRBJ2-2	TRBV29-1	CSVNRGTGTGELFF	TGCAGCGTCAACAGGGGGACGGGCACCGGGGAGCTGTTTTTT
TRBD1	-	TRBJ1-1	TRBV29-1	CSVEVNRGNTEAFF	TGCAGCGTTGAAGTAAACAGGGGGAACACTGAAGCTTTCTTT
-	-	TRBJ2-3	TRBV5-1	CASSSGVTDTQYF	TGCGCCAGCAGCTCTGGGGTCACAGATACGCAGTATTTT
TRBD2	-	TRBJ2-1	TRBV6-5	CASSYSTSLEPNEQFF	TGTGCCAGCAGTTACTCGACTAGCCTGGAGCCAAATGAGCAGTTCTTC
-	-	TRBJ2-2	TRBV5-1	CASSLVAGTGELFF	TGCGCCAGCAGCTTGGTTGCGGGAACCGGGGAGCTGTTTTTT
-	-	TRBJ1-2	TRBV6-6	CASCQTHTGSHYGYTF	TGTGCCAGCTGCCAAACCCATACAGGGTCCCACTATGGCTACACCTTC
-	once	TRBJ2-1	TRBV28	CASSPGGLADNEQFF	TGTGCCAGCAGTCCCGGGGGGCTAGCGGACAATGAGCAGTTCTTC
TRBD2	-	TRBJ2-3	TRBV18	CASSPGLSGGATDTQYF	TGTGCCAGCTCACCAGGCCTCTCGGGGGGGGCCACAGATACGCAGTATTTT
TRBD2	-	TRBJ2-3	TRBV2	CASGESGGTDTQYF	TGTGCCAGCGGGGAAAGCGGGGGCACAGATACGCAGTATTTT
TRBD1	-	TRBJ1-4	TRBV19	CASRDREGANEKLFF	TGTGCCAGTAGGGACAGGGAGGGGGCTAATGAAAAACTGTTTTTT
-	-	TRBJ1-5	TRBV21-1	CASSWRGQRNQPQHF	TGTGCCAGCAGTTGGCGGGGACAGCGCAATCAGCCCCAGCATTTT
-	-	TRBJ2-7	TRBV14	CASSQVYRGHYEQYF	TGTGCCAGCAGCCAAGTTTATAGGGGCCACTACGAGCAGTACTTC
-	-	TRBJ1-1	TRBV9	CATSRGDGTEAFF	TGTGCCACCAGCCGAGGGGACGGGACTGAAGCTTTCTTT
TRBD1	-	TRBJ2-7	TRBV6-1	CASSEWEQGSYEQYF	TGTGCCAGCAGTGAGTGGGAACAGGGGAGCTACGAGCAGTACTTC
TRBD1	-	TRBJ2-5	TRBV7-6	CASSPGTGQETQYF	TGTGCCAGCAGCCCCGGGACAGGTCAAGAGACCCAGTACTTC
TRBD2	-	TRBJ2-3	TRBV20-1	CSASVTSSADTQYF	TGCAGTGCTAGTGTGACTAGCTCCGCAGATACGCAGTATTTT
-	-	TRBJ2-2	TRBV6-4	CASRLELDTGELFF	TGTGCCAGCAGACTAGAGCTCGACACCGGGGAGCTGTTTTTT
-	-	TRBJ1-2	TRBV27	CASSLQGTGNQEDGYTF	TGTGCCAGCAGTTTACAGGGTACCGGGAACCAAGAAGATGGCTACACCTTC
-	-	TRBJ2-5	TRBV7-2	CASSLANQETQYF	TGTGCCAGCAGCTTAGCGAACCAAGAGACCCAGTACTTC
TRBD2	-	TRBJ2-5	TRBV11-2	CASSLLAGGSQETQYF	TGTGCCAGCAGTTTGCTAGCGGGGGGTTCTCAAGAGACCCAGTACTTC
-	-	TRBJ1-5	TRBV7-2	CASSSGFNQPQHF	TGTGCCAGCAGCTCCGGATTCAATCAGCCCCAGCATTTT
TRBD1	-	TRBJ2-7	TRBV5-1	CASSLWTGDSYEQYF	TGCGCCAGCAGCTTGTGGACAGGGGACTCCTACGAGCAGTACTTC
-	-	TRBJ2-5	TRBV5-1	CASSLAPGNQETQYF	TGCGCCAGCAGCTTGGCGCCGGGAAACCAAGAGACCCAGTACTTC
-	once	TRBJ2-5	TRBV7-2	CASSLGGIGGQETQYF	TGTGCCAGCAGCTTAGGGGGGATTGGAGGGCAAGAGACCCAGTACTTC
-	-	TRBJ2-7	TRBV3-1/TRBV3-2	CASSQDRDRRNEQYF	TGTGCCAGCAGCCAAGATCGGGACCGCCGCAACGAGCAGTACTTC
TRBD1	-	TRBJ1-2	TRBV5-1	CASSPGQGEGYTF	TGCGCCAGCAGCCCGGGACAGGGTGAAGGCTACACCTTC
-	-	TRBJ1-6	TRBV19	CASSRDGTRISPLHF	TGTGCCAGTAGTAGAGACGGGACCAGGATTTCACCCCTCCACTTT
-	-	TRBJ1-2	TRBV7-9	CASSLEEGGYTF	TGTGCCAGCAGCTTAGAAGAGGGTGGCTACACCTTC
-	-	TRBJ1-4	TRBV7-2	CASRREDGPHEKLFF	TGTGCCAGCAGGCGTGAGGACGGTCCCCATGAAAAACTGTTTTTT
-	-	TRBJ1-1	TRBV7-2	CASTPRGLTEAFF	TGTGCCAGCACTCCCCGGGGGCTTACTGAAGCTTTCTTT
-	-	TRBJ1-4	TRBV14	CASSPPTNEKLFF	TGTGCCAGCAGCCCGCCCACTAATGAAAAACTGTTTTTT
TRBD1	-	TRBJ2-7	TRBV11-2	CASGPRGTGGPSSYEQYF	TGTGCCAGCGGACCACGAGGGACAGGGGGCCCGAGCTCCTACGAGCAGTACTTC
-	-	TRBJ1-2	TRBV28	CASSLFDLRGGYTF	TGTGCCAGCAGTCTGTTCGACTTACGCGGCGGCTACACCTTC
TRBD2	-	TRBJ2-5	TRBV19	CASSVSGAQETQYF	TGTGCCAGTAGTGTTAGCGGGGCCCAAGAGACCCAGTACTTC
-	-	TRBJ1-6	TRBV7-8	CASSLQGDSPLHF	TGTGCCAGCAGCTTACAGGGTGATTCACCCCTCCACTTT
-	-	TRBJ2-5	TRBV5-8	CASSLIYRISQETQYF	TGTGCCAGCAGCTTGATTTACAGGATTTCGCAAGAGACCCAGTACTTC
-	once	TRBJ1-5	TRBV5-6	CASSLKTYNQPQHF	TGTGCCAGCAGCTTGAAGACCTACAATCAGCCCCAGCATTTT
TRBD1	-	TRBJ1-1	TRBV6-1	CASSDNRGWTEAFF	TGTGCCAGCAGTGATAACAGGGGTTGGACTGAAGCTTTCTTT
-	-	TRBJ1-4	TRBV11-2	CASSLPQSGGSEKLFF	TGTGCCAGCAGCTTACCCCAGAGCGGGGGCAGTGAAAAACTGTTTTTT
-	-	TRBJ1-4	TRBV3-1/TRBV3-2	CASVTYTPNEKLFF	TGTGCCAGCGTCACCTATACACCTAATGAAAAACTGTTTTTT
-	-	TRBJ1-2	TRBV13	CASSSPVQAVRNYGYTF	TGTGCCAGCAGCTCCCCCGTTCAGGCGGTCAGGAATTATGGCTACACCTTC
-	once	TRBJ1-3	TRBV20-1	CSASSSGSGNTIYF	TGCAGTGCTAGTTCGTCCGGCTCTGGAAACACCATATATTTT
-	once	TRBJ1-3	TRBV7-2	CASSSLSTDPGSGNTIYF	TGTGCCAGCAGCTCCCTCTCGACAGACCCAGGCTCTGGAAACACCATATATTTT
-	-	TRBJ1-1	TRBV9	CASSQTGNTEAFF	TGTGCCAGCAGCCAGACAGGGAACACTGAAGCTTTCTTT
TRBD1	-	TRBJ1-1	TRBV27	CASSRQGGNPEAFF	TGTGCCAGCAGTAGACAGGGAGGGAACCCTGAAGCTTTCTTT
-	-	TRBJ2-7	TRBV5-1	CASSLWSGNSYEQYF	TGCGCCAGCAGCTTGTGGTCAGGGAACTCCTACGAGCAGTACTTC
-	-	TRBJ2-2	TRBV12-3/TRBV12-4	CASSQGNTGELFF	TGTGCCAGCAGCCAGGGGAACACCGGGGAGCTGTTTTTT
-	once	TRBJ1-1	TRBV6-5	CASSYGTLNTEAFF	TGTGCCAGCAGTTACGGCACCTTGAACACTGAAGCTTTCTTT
TRBD1	once	TRBJ1-6	TRBV10-3	CAISDEQGRNSPLHF	TGTGCCATCAGCGACGAACAGGGGAGAAATTCACCCCTCCACTTT
TRBD1	-	TRBJ1-2	TRBV19	CASNRQGVVYGYTF	TGTGCCAGTAATAGACAGGGGGTAGTCTATGGCTACACCTTC
-	-	TRBJ2-7	TRBV7-2	CASSKSSYEQYF	TGTGCCAGCAGCAAGAGCTCCTACGAGCAGTACTTC